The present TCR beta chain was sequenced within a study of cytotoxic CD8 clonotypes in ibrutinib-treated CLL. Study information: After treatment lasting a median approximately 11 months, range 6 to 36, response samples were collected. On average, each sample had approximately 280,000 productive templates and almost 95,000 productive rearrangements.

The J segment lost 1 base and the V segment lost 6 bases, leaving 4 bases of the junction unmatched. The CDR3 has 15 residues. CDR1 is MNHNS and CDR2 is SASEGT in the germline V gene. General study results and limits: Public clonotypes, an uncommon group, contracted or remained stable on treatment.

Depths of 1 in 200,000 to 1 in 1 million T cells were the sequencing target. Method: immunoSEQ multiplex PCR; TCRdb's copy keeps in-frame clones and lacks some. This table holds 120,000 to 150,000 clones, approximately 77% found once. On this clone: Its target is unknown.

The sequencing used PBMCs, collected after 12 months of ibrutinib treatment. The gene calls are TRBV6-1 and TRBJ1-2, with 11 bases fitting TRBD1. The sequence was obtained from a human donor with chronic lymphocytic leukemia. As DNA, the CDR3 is TGTGCCAGCAGACCGGGACAGGGGGGTAACTATGGCTACACCTTC. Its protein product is CASRPGQGGNYGYTF.